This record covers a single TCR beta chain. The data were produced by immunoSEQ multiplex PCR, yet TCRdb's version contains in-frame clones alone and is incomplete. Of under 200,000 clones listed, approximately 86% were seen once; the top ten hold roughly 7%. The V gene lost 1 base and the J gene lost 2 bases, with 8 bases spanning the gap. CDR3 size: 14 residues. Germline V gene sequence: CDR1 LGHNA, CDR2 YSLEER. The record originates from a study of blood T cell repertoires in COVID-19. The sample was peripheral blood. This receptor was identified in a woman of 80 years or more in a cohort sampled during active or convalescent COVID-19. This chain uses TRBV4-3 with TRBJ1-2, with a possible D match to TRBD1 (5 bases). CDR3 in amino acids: CASSQAEGNYGYTF. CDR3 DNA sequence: TGCGCCAGCAGCCAAGCGGAGGGGAACTATGGCTACACCTTC.